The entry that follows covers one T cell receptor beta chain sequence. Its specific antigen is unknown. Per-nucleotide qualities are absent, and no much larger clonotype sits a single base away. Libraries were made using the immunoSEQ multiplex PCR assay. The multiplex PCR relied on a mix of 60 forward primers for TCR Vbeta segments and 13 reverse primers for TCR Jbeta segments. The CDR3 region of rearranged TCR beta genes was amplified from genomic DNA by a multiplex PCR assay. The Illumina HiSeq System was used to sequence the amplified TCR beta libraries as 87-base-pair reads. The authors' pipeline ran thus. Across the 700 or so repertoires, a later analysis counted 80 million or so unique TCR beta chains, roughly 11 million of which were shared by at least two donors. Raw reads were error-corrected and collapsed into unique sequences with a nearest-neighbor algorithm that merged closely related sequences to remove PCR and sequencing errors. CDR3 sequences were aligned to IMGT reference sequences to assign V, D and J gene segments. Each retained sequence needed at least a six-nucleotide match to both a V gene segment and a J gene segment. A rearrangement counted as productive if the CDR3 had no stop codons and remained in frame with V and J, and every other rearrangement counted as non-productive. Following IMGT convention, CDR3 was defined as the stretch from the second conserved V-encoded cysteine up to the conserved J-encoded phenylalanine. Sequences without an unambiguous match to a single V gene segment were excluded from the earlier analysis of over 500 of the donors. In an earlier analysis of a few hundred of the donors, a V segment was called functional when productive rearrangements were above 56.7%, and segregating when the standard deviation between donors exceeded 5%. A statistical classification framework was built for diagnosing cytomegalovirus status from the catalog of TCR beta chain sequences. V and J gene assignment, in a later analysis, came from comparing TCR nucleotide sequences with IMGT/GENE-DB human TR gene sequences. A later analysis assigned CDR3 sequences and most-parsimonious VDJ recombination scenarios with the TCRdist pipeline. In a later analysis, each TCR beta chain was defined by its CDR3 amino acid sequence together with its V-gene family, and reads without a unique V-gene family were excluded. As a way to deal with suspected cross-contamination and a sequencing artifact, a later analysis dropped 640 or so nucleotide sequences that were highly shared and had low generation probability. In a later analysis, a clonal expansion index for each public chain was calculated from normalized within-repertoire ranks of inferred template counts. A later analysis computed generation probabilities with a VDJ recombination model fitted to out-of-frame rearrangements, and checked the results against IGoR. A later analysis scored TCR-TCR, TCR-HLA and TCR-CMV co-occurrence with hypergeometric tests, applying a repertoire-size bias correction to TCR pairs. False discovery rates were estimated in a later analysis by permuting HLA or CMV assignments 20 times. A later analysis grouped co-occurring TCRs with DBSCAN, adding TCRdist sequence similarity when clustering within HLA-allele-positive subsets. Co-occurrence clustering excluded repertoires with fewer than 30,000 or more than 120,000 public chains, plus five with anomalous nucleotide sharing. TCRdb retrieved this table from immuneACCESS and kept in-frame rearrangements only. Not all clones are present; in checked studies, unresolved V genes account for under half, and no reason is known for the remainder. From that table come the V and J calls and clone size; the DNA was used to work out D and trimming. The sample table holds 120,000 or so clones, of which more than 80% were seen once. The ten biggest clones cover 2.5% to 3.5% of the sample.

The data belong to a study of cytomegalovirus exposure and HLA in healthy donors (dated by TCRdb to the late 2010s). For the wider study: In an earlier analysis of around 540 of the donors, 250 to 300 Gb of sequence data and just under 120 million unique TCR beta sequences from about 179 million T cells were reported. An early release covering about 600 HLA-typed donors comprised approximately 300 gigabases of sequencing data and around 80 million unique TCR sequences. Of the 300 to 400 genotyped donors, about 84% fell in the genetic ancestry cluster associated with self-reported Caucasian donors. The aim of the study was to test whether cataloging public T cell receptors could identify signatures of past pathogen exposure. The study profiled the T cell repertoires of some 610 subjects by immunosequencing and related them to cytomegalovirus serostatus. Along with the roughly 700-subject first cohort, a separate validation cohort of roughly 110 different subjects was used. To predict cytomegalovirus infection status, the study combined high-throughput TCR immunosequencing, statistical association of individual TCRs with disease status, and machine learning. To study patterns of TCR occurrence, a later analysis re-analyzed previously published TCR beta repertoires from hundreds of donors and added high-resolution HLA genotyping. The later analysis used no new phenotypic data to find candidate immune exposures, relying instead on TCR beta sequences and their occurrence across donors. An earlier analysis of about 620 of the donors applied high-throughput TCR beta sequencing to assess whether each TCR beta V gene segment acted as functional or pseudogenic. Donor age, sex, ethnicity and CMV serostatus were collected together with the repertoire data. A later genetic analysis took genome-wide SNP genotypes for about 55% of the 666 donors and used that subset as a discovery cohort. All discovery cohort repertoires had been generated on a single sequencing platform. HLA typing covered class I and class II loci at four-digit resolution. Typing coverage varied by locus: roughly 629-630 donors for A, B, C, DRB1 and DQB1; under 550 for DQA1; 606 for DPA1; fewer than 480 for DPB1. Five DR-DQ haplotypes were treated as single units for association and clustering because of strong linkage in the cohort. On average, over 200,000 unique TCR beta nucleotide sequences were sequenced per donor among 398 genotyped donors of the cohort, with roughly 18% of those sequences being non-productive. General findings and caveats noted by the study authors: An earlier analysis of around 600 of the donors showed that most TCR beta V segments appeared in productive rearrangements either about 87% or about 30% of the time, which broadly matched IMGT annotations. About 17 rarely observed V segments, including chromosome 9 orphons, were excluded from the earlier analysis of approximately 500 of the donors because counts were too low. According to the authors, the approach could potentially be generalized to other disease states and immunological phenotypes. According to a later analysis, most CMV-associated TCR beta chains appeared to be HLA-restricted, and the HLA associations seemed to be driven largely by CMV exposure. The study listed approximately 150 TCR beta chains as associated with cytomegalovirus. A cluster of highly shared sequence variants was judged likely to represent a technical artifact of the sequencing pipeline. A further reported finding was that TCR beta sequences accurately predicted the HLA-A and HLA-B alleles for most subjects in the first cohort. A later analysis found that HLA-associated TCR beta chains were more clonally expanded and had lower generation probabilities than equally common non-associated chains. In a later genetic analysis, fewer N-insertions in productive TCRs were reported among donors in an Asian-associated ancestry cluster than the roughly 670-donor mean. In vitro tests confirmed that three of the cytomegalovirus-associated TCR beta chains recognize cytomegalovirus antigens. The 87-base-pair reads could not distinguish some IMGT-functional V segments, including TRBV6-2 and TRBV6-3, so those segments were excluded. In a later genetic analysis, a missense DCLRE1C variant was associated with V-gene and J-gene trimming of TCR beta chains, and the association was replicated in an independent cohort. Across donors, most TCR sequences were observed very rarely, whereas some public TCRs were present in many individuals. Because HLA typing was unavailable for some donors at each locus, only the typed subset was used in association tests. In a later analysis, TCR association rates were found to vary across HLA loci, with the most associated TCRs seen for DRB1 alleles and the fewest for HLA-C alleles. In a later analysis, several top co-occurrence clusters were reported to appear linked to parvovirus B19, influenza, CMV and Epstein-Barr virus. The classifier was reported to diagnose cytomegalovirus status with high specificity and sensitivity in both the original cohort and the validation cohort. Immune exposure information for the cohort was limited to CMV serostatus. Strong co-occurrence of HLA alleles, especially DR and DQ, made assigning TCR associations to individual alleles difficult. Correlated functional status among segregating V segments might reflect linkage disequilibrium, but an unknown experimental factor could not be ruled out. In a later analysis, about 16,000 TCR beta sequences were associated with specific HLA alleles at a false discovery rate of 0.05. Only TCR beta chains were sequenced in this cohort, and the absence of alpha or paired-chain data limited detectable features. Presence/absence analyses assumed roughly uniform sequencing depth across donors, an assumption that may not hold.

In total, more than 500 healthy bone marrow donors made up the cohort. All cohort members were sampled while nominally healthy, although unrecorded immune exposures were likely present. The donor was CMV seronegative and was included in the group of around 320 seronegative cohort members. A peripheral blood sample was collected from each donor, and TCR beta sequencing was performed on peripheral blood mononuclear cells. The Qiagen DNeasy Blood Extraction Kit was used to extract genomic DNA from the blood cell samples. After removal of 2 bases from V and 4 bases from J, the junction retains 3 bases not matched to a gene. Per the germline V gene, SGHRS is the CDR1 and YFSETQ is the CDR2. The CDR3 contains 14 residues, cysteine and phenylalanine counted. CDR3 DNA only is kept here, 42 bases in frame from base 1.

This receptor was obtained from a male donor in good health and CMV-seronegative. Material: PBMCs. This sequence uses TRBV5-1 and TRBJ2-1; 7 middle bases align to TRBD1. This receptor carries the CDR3 CASSLGTEYNEQFF. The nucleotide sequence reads TGCGCCAGCAGCTTAGGGACAGAATACAATGAGCAGTTCTTC.